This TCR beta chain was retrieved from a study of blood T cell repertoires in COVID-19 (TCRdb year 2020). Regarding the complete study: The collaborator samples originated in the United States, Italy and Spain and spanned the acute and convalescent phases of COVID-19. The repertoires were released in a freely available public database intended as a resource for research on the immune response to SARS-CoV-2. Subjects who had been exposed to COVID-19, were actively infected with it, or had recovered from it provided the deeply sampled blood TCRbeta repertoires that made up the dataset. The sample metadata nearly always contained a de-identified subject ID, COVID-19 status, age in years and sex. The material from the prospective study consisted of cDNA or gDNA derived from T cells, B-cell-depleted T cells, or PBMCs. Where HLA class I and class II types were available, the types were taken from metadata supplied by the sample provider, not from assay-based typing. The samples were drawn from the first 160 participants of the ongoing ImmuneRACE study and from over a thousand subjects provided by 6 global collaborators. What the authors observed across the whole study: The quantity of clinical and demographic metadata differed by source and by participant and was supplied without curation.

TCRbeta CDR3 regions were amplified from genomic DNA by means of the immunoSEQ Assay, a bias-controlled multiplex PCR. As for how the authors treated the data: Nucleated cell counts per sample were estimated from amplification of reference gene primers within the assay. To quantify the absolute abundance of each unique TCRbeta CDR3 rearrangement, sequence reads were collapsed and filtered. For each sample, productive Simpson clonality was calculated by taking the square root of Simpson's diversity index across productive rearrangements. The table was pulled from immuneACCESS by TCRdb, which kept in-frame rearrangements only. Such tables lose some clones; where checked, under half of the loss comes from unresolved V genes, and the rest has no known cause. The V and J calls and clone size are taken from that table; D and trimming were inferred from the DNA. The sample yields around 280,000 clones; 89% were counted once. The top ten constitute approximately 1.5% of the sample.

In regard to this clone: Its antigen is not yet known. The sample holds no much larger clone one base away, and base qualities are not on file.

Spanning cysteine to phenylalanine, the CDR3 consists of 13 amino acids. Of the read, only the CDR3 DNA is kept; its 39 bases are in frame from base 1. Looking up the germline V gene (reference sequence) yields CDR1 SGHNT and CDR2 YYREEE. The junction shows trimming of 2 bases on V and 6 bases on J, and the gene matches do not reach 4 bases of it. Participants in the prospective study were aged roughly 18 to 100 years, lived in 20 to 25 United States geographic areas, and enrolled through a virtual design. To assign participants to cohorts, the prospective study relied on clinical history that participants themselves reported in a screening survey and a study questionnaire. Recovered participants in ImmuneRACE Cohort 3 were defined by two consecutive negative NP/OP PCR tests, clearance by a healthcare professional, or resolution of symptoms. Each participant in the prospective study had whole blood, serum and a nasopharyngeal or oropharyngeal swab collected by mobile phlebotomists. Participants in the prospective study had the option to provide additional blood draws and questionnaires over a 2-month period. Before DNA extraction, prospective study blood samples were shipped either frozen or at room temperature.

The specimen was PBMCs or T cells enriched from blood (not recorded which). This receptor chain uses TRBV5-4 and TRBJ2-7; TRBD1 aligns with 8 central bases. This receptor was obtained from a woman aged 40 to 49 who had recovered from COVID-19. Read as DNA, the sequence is TGTGCCAGCAGCTTCCAGGGGGCAGGCGAGCAGTACTTC. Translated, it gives CASSFQGAGEQYF.